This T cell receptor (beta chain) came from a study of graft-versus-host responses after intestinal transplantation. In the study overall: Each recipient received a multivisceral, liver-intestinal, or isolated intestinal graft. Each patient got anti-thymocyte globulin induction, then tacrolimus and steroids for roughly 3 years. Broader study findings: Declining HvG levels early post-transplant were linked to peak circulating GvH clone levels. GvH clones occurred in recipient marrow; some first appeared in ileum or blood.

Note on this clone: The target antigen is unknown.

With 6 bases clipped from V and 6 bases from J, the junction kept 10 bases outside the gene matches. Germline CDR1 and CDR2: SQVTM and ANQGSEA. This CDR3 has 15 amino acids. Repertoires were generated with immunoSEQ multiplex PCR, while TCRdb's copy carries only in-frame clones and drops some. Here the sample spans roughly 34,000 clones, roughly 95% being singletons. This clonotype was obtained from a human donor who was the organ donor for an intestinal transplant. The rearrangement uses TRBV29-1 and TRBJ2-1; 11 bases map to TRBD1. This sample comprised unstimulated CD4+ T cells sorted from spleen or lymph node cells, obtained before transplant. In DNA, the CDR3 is TGCAGCGTCCAATATGGGACAGGGGGGGGCAATGAGCAGTTCTTC. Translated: CSVQYGTGGGNEQFF.